The 23 T cell receptor beta chains listed next were all sequenced from one sample in a study of T cells in localized non-small cell lung cancer. Assay used: immunoSEQ multiplex PCR; TCRdb lists only in-frame clones, some missing. This repertoire shows more than 45,000 clones, approximately 83% found once; its top ten account for 17%. Sequenced material: peripheral blood mononuclear cells, taken before any cancer treatment. Receptors originate from a man aged 40 to 75 with stage III lung adenocarcinoma.

This rearrangement joins TRBV19 to TRBJ1-5, with TRBD1 as a possible D gene (5 bases). Germline assignment: CDR1 LNHDA and CDR2 SQIVND (reference sequence). V lost 4 bases and J 2 bases, leaving 12 bases between the germline ends. The CDR3 runs 15 residues. DNA for the CDR3: TGTGCCAGTAGTAGAGGACAAGGAGGCAATCAGCCCCAGCATTTT. It translates to CASSRGQGGNQPQHF.

As DNA, the CDR3 is TGTGCCAGCATTGACAGCCTCACAGATACGCAGTATTTT. This gives the protein CASIDSLTDTQYF. The genes are TRBV2 and TRBJ2-3, with a tentative D call TRBD1 (5 bases). Per the germline V gene, CDR1 is SNHLY and CDR2 is FYNNEI. With 7 bases removed from V and 2 bases from J, the gap between germline ends came to 10 bases. CDR3 size: 13 residues.

The V call is TRBV29-1, the J call TRBJ2-1; no clear D gene. This CDR3 has 16 amino acids. V lost 0 bases, J lost 5 bases, and 17 bases lay in between. CDR1 is SQVTM, CDR2 ANQGSEA, per germline. The CDR3 loop is CSVEEQPRQVNNEQFF. The CDR3 bases are TGCAGCGTTGAAGAACAGCCCCGACAAGTAAACAATGAGCAGTTCTTC.

The chain recombines TRBV7-9 with TRBJ2-7; TRBD2 matches at 8 bases. With V trimmed by 3 bases and J by 5 bases, 9 bases remained unmatched. From germline, CDR1 is SEHNR and CDR2 FQNEAQ (reference sequence). The CDR3 extends over 15 amino acids. The CDR3 DNA reads TGTGCCAGCAGCTTCGGGGGGGCAGGGCGCCACGAGCAGTACTTC. As protein: CASSFGGAGRHEQYF.

The chain employs TRBV18 and TRBJ1-4, with TRBD1 matching 7 bases. V dropped 3 bases and J dropped 4; count of bases not matched to a gene: 2. Germline CDR1 and CDR2: KGHSH and LQKENI. The CDR3 consists of 14 residues. CDR3 amino acids: CASSPGQLNEKLFF. CDR3 in DNA: TGTGCCAGCTCACCGGGACAGCTTAATGAAAAACTGTTTTTT.

The V call is TRBV7-9, the J call TRBJ2-5; 9 bases align to TRBD2. This CDR3 has 16 residues. Trimming removed 0 bases from V and 2 bases from J; junction bases left unmatched: 4. Germline lookup yields CDR1 SEHNR and CDR2 FQNEAQ (reference sequence). The DNA for the CDR3 is TGTGCCAGCAGCTTAGCTGGCGGGGGGGCTCAAGAGACCCAGTACTTC. This sequence encodes CASSLAGGGAQETQYF.

The chain couples TRBV7-2 to TRBJ2-5; D not certain. The CDR3 loop spans 14 amino acids. Trimming removed 4 bases from V and 2 bases from J, with 11 bases in between. In germline, CDR1 is SGHTA, CDR2 FQGNSA. DNA for the CDR3: TGTGCCAGCAGCTCATCATACCAACAAGAGACCCAGTACTTC. This gives the protein CASSSSYQQETQYF.

The chain recombines TRBV9 with TRBJ2-2, with TRBD2 matching 7 bases. The CDR3 totals 15 residues. V shed 2 bases, J shed 1 base, and the junction held 2 bases outside the gene matches. Germline CDR1 and CDR2: SGDLS and YYNGEE. The CDR3 coding sequence is TGTGCCAGCAGCGTCGCGGGGGTGAACACCGGGGAGCTGTTTTTT. The encoded protein is CASSVAGVNTGELFF.

The chain joins TRBV5-1 to TRBJ2-5; 8 bases map to TRBD1. V was pared by 2 bases and J by 4 bases, with 7 bases of the junction left unmatched. The CDR3 runs to 15 residues. Germline values: CDR1 SGHRS, CDR2 YFSETQ. The CDR3 reads CASSFGDRGGETQYF. CDR3 nucleotides: TGCGCCAGCAGCTTCGGTGACAGGGGAGGAGAGACCCAGTACTTC.

The chain carries TRBV2 and TRBJ1-1; TRBD1 matches at 9 bases. The germline CDR1 and CDR2 sequences are SNHLY and FYNNEI. J gave up 2 bases and V 5 bases, and 9 bases lay outside the gene matches. The CDR3 consists of 16 residues. The DNA of the CDR3 is TGTGCCAGCAGTTTTAGGACAGGGGCGGTAAACACTGAAGCTTTCTTT. Amino acid sequence: CASSFRTGAVNTEAFF.

V usage is TRBV5-1 and J usage is TRBJ1-1, with D possibly TRBD1 on 5 matching bases. Germline CDR1 SGHRS, CDR2 YFSETQ. Trimming removed 0 bases from V and 1 base from J, with 7 bases in between. This CDR3 has 14 amino acids. The CDR3 DNA sequence: TGCGCCAGCAGCTTGGCCGGACAGAACACTGAAGCTTTCTTT. Amino acid sequence: CASSLAGQNTEAFF.

The chain recombines TRBV4-1 with TRBJ2-5; no reliable D call. V dropped 4 bases and J dropped 3 bases, with 6 bases sitting between them. This CDR3 spans 12 amino acids. Germline-derived CDR1 and CDR2 are MGHRA and YSYEKL. Here the CDR3 reads CASSPNEETQYF. CDR3 sequence (DNA): TGCGCCAGCAGCCCGAACGAAGAGACCCAGTACTTC.

The chain has TRBV28 and TRBJ2-6; TRBD1 aligns across 8 bases. Germline lookup yields CDR1 MDHEN and CDR2 SYDVKM. CDR3 length: 17 amino acids. Losses at the gene ends were 5 bases for V and 2 bases for J; bases not matched to a gene: 8. CDR3 nucleotides: TGTGCCAGCAGTCCCGGACAGGGAAAAACTGGGGCCAACGTCCTGACTTTC. Translated, it gives CASSPGQGKTGANVLTF.

The CDR3 region is CASSVGQGVTIGELFF. CDR3 coding DNA: TGTGCCAGCAGCGTAGGTCAGGGGGTAACAATCGGGGAGCTGTTTTTT. The gene calls are TRBV9 and TRBJ2-2, with 7 bases identical to TRBD1. V was pared by 0 bases and J by 7 bases, with 9 bases of the junction left unmatched. The CDR3 is 16 amino acids. Germline lookup yields CDR1 SGDLS and CDR2 YYNGEE.

The chain recombines TRBV6-1 with TRBJ2-1; perhaps TRBD2 as D (6 bases). The CDR3 extends over 15 amino acids. The V and J ends lost 4 bases and 2 bases respectively, with 12 bases between them. Per the germline V gene, CDR1 is MNHNS and CDR2 is SASEGT. The CDR3 sequence: CASSGDSGAYNEQFF. The DNA of the CDR3 is TGTGCCAGCAGTGGTGATAGCGGCGCCTACAATGAGCAGTTCTTC.

The rearrangement links TRBV7-9 to TRBJ2-7, with unresolved D. The V and J ends lost 3 bases and 3 bases respectively, with 9 bases between them. CDR1 and CDR2 from the germline V gene are SEHNR and FQNEAQ (reference sequence). The CDR3 has 13 residues. Written as DNA, the CDR3 is TGTGCCAGCAGCTTGGCGTCTAGCTACGAGCAGTACTTC. It specifies CASSLASSYEQYF.

This clone showed up just a few times. V and J are TRBV29-1 and TRBJ1-2; D is possibly TRBD1 (6 bases). CDR3 length: 15 residues. Germline V CDR1 and CDR2: SQVTM, ANQGSEA. Between the trimmed V and J ends, which lost 2 bases and 2 bases, there was a span of 15 bases. CDR3 nucleotides: TGCAGCGTTGAAAAGGGCAAGGGGGGGAACTATGGCTACACCTTC. Translated, it gives CSVEKGKGGNYGYTF.

This clone came up a few times. V gene TRBV6-1 combines with J gene TRBJ2-5; either TRBD1 or TRBD2 may supply D (5 bases each). CDR3 length: 13 amino acids. V lost 5 bases to trimming and J lost 3 bases, with 10 bases between them. Germline lookup yields CDR1 MNHNS and CDR2 SASEGT. The CDR3 loop is CASSPLGEETQYF. CDR3 coding DNA: TGTGCCAGCAGTCCACTGGGGGAAGAGACCCAGTACTTC.

In its sample, this clone was seen once. The chain recombines TRBV4-3 with TRBJ1-1; no firm D call. CDR3 length: 15 residues. Germline CDR1 and CDR2: LGHNA and YSLEER. Trimming cost V 0 bases and J 1 base, with 9 bases left between them. CDR3 DNA sequence: TGCGCCAGCAGCCAAGATCCAGGCGGGAACACTGAAGCTTTCTTT. Translated: CASSQDPGGNTEAFF.

V is TRBV19 and J is TRBJ2-7, with D unclear. Per germline, CDR1 LNHDA and CDR2 SQIVND (reference sequence). This CDR3 has 14 residues. V shed 1 base and J shed 0 bases, with 7 bases lying between them. The CDR3 nucleotides are TGTGCCAGTAGTATAGTTACGGACTCCTACGAGCAGTACTTC. This translates into CASSIVTDSYEQYF.

This clone was recorded only once. The gene calls are TRBV18 and TRBJ2-5; possibly TRBD1 or TRBD2 for D (5 bases each). V was shortened by 3 bases and J by 5 bases, with 10 bases between the two germline ends. The CDR3 length is 13 residues. The germline CDR1 and CDR2 sequences are KGHSH and LQKENI. CDR3: CASSPGEWETQYF. DNA of the CDR3: TGTGCCAGCTCACCGGGGGAGTGGGAGACCCAGTACTTC.

This clone was detected only a few times. Other nucleotide sequences in the sample specify the same CDR3. The rearrangement links TRBV2 to TRBJ1-5; the D gene is possibly TRBD1 (5 bases). In germline, CDR1 is SNHLY, CDR2 FYNNEI. V gave up 6 bases and J gave up 6 bases, with 15 bases separating them. The CDR3 is 14 amino acids. The CDR3 reads CASRGGSAGQPQHF. The CDR3 coding sequence is TGTGCCAGCAGGGGGGGGTCAGCGGGTCAGCCCCAGCATTTT.

The V and J genes are TRBV5-6 and TRBJ2-7; either TRBD1 or TRBD2 may fit D (5 bases each). Trimming took 3 bases from V and 2 from J, leaving 12 bases between them. CDR1 is SGHDT, CDR2 YYEEEE, per germline. CDR3 length: 14 residues. CDR3 loop: CASSSGGGTYEQYF. DNA of the CDR3: TGTGCCAGCAGCTCTGGTGGGGGTACCTACGAGCAGTACTTC.